Following are 3 T cell receptor beta chains from one sample sequenced in a study of STAT5B mutations in CD4+ large granular lymphocyte leukemia. Profiling relied on immunoSEQ multiplex PCR, and the TCRdb table lists in-frame clones only, not all of them. The sample includes 15,000 to 20,000 clones, less than 85% of them seen just once. Sequencing was done on a sample of CD4+ T cells from blood buffy coats. These TCRs come from a human donor in good health.

This chain joins TRBV27 and TRBJ1-3; no clear D. Germline V gene data show CDR1 as MNHEY and CDR2 as SMNVEV (reference sequence). The CDR3 is 15 residues long. V shed 6 bases and J shed 1 base, with 13 bases lying between them. The CDR3, as DNA: TGTGCCAGCAGCCGGATCGGACTTTCTGGAAACACCATATATTTT. Translating gives CASSRIGLSGNTIYF.

The chain links TRBV5-5 to TRBJ2-7; TRBD2 is a possible D gene (5 bases). CDR1 SGHKS and CDR2 YYEKEE come from the germline V gene (reference sequence). The CDR3 is 15 residues long. V was pared by 3 bases and J by 0 bases, with 13 bases between. The CDR3 DNA is TGTGCCAGCAGCTGGGGAGTAAACCCCTCCTACGAGCAGTACTTC. It encodes CASSWGVNPSYEQYF.

The chain has TRBV19 and TRBJ1-2, with a possible D match to TRBD1 (5 bases). CDR1 is LNHDA and CDR2 is SQIVND in the germline V gene (reference sequence). Trimming took 8 bases from V and 8 from J, leaving 15 bases between them. The CDR3 has 12 amino acids. CDR3 region: CASEGRGRGYTF. The CDR3 DNA reads as TGTGCCAGTGAGGGGAGAGGGAGAGGCTACACCTTC.